The clone carrying this T cell receptor (beta chain) has ten or more counts. Antigen unknown. Unique molecular identifiers were attached to individual cDNA molecules during library preparation. TCRdb re-analysed the RACE reads in MiXCR, keeping a single row per CDR3 protein. The sample carries 75,000 to 90,000 distinct CDR3 sequences, less than 11% recorded once. Trimming removed 5 bases at V and 5 bases at J, with 12 bases between. Germline V gene data show CDR1 as KGHSH and CDR2 as LQKENI. There are 14 residues in the CDR3. The record originates from a study of human T cells and chemical hapten exposure. Study background: It was small differences in pooled library volume that mainly caused per-sample TCR yields to vary.

Time point defined: patch test 2, 6 weeks after DPC sensitization. Treatment indicated: therapeutic diphenylcyclopropenone sensitization with weekly scalp DPC. General study findings and limits: Alopecia in the donors means their immune response may deviate from healthy people's. In the PT1 data, expanded TCR counts showed a positive correlation with patch test score.

The sequences come from whole blood, collected in connection with sensitization to the hapten diphenylcyclopropenone (DPC). The chain employs TRBV18 and TRBJ1-4; D remains unclear. This receptor was obtained from a woman between 50 and 59 years old with alopecia areata. Some clones in this sample may be carry-over from other donors' samples. CDR3 DNA: TGTGCCAGCTCAACCAATTCTCGGAATGAAAAACTGTTTTTT. This codes for CASSTNSRNEKLFF.